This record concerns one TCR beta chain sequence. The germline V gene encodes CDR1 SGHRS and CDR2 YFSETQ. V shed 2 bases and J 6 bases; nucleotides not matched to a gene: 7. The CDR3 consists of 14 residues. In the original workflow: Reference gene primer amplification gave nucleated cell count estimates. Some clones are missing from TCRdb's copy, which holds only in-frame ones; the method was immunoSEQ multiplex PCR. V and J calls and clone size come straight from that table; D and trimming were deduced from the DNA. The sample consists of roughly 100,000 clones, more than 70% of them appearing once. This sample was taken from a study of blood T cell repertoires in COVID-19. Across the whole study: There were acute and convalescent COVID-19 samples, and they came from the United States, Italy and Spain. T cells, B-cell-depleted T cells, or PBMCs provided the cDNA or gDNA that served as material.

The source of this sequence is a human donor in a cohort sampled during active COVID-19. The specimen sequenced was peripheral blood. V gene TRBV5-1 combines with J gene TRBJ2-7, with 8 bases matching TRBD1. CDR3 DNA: TGCGCCAGCAGCTTCCAGGACAGGGAAAGCGAGCAGTACTTC. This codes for CASSFQDRESEQYF.